This T cell receptor beta chain was identified during a study of blood T cell repertoires in COVID-19. Measured with immunoSEQ multiplex PCR; TCRdb has only the in-frame clones, and not every one. The sample records hundreds of thousands of clones, about nine tenths being singletons. CDR3 length: 15 amino acids. Trimming removed 2 bases from V and 7 bases from J; junction bases left unmatched: 11. Germline CDR1 and CDR2: SEHNR and FQNEAQ (reference sequence). The TCR originated in a woman between 50 and 59 years old in a cohort exposed to, infected with or recovered from COVID-19 (not recorded which). This sequence joins TRBV7-9 and TRBJ2-7; 7 nucleotides align to TRBD1. Sequencing input: PBMCs or T cells enriched from blood (not recorded which). The chain's CDR3 is CASSLISTGSGEQYF. As DNA, the CDR3 is TGTGCCAGCAGCTTAATTTCGACAGGGTCTGGAGAGCAGTACTTC.